The 22 T cell receptor beta chains reported below all come from one sample, sequenced in a study of blood T cell repertoires in COVID-19 (dated by TCRdb to the early 2020s). Receptor libraries were prepared by the immunoSEQ multiplex PCR assay. TCRdb holds this immuneACCESS table with in-frame rearrangements only. Some clones are missing; in checked studies, unresolved V genes explain under half, and the rest has no known cause. The sample table contains roughly 150,000 clones; only one count was recorded for around four fifths of them. The ten largest make up approximately 11% of the sample. The sequenced material came from peripheral blood. The receptors shown here come from a man in his sixties who had recovered from COVID-19.

V is TRBV28 and J is TRBJ2-4; 8 bases line up with TRBD1. The CDR3 sequence is 15 residues long. Germline-derived CDR1 and CDR2 are MDHEN and SYDVKM. After removal of 8 bases from V and 9 bases from J, the junction contained 15 bases not matched to a gene. CDR3 amino acids: CASGELGQGLSIQYF. CDR3 sequence (DNA): TGTGCCAGCGGGGAACTTGGACAGGGATTAAGCATTCAGTACTTC.

The chain links TRBV9 to TRBJ2-1, with 9 bases matching TRBD2. There are 16 residues in the CDR3. The ends lost 3 bases at V and 10 bases at J; junction bases unmatched: 14. Germline V gene data show CDR1 as SGDLS and CDR2 as YYNGEE. CDR3 amino acids: CASSGGDGSGSYEQFF. CDR3 in DNA: TGTGCCAGCAGCGGGGGGGATGGTAGCGGGAGTTACGAGCAGTTCTTC.

The genes are TRBV7-9 and TRBJ1-3, with a tentative D call TRBD1 (6 bases). The V gene's germline CDR1 is SEHNR and CDR2 FQNEAQ (reference sequence). With 2 bases removed from V and 4 bases from J, the gap between germline ends came to 12 bases. This CDR3 spans 15 amino acids. CDR3 in amino acids: CASSLSGQIGNTIYF. The CDR3 DNA is TGTGCCAGCAGCTTAAGCGGACAGATCGGAAACACCATATATTTT.

This clone came up a few times. The chain employs TRBV19 and TRBJ2-7; the D gene is possibly TRBD1 (5 bases). This CDR3 region has 14 residues. Trimming took 5 bases from V and 6 from J, leaving 17 bases between them. Germline CDR1 reads LNHDA; CDR2 reads SQIVND (reference sequence). The CDR3 is CASSAQGPPGEQYF. In DNA, the CDR3 is TGTGCCAGTAGTGCTCAGGGCCCTCCTGGCGAGCAGTACTTC. Supplemented by reference TRBV19 and TRBJ2-7, the full variable domain reads DGGITQSPKYLFRKEGQNVTLSCEQNLNHDAMYWYRQDPGQGLRLIYYSQIVNDFQKGDIAEGYSVSREKKESFPLTVTSAQKNPTAFYLCASSAQGPPGEQYFGPGTRLTVT.

Regarding this clone: One end of the junction fails to match germline, which may point to a read error. The chain employs TRBV7-7 and TRBJ2-1, with 8 positions matching TRBD2. This CDR3 is built from 16 residues. Germline V gene sequence: CDR1 SSHAT, CDR2 FNYEAQ (reference sequence). CDR3 sequence: CASSRPTAGGYNEQFF. The CDR3 nucleotides are TGTGCTAGCAGCCGGCCAACCGCGGGAGGTTACAATGAGCAGTTCTTC.

The chain couples TRBV5-4 to TRBJ2-1; 16 positions agree with TRBD2. Per germline, CDR1 SGHNT and CDR2 YYREEE (reference sequence). CDR3 length: 15 residues. V lost 5 bases to trimming and J lost 9 bases; unmatched junction nucleotides: 5. CDR3 protein: CASSGTSGGAGEQFF. CDR3 bases: TGTGCCAGCAGTGGGACTAGCGGGGGGGCGGGTGAGCAGTTCTTC.

V is TRBV6-5 and J is TRBJ1-4, with 7 bases lining up with TRBD1. Germline CDR1 MNHEY, CDR2 SVGAGI. The CDR3 is 15 amino acids. The V and J ends lost 6 bases and 0 bases, in that order; junction bases with no gene match: 4. The CDR3 DNA sequence: TGTGCCAGCAGGCACAGGGGTGCAACTAATGAAAAACTGTTTTTT. Translation: CASRHRGATNEKLFF.

The chain has TRBV7-3 and TRBJ2-3; no clear D gene. The CDR3 spans 13 residues. The V gene lost 8 bases and the J gene lost 0 bases, with 9 bases spanning the gap. Germline assignment: CDR1 SGHTA and CDR2 FQGTGA. CDR3 region: CASAEASTDTQYF. The CDR3 DNA reads TGTGCCAGCGCGGAAGCTAGCACAGATACGCAGTATTTT.

V gene TRBV6-5 combines with J gene TRBJ1-1; no clear D gene. Trimming removed 4 bases from V and 6 bases from J, with 6 bases in between. CDR3 length: 11 amino acids. The germline V gene encodes CDR1 MNHEY and CDR2 SVGAGI. The CDR3 protein is CASSSRSEAFF. The CDR3 region has the DNA TGTGCCAGCAGTTCCAGGTCTGAAGCTTTCTTT.

This clone was counted once. The V gene is TRBV2, the J gene TRBJ2-4, with 12 nucleotides matching TRBD2. The CDR3 sequence is 19 residues long. Germline-derived CDR1 and CDR2 are SNHLY and FYNNEI. The V segment lost 6 bases and the J segment 1 base; nucleotides outside the gene matches: 13. CDR3: CASSPPGLAGTRAKNIQYF. CDR3 nucleotides: TGTGCCAGCAGCCCCCCCGGACTAGCGGGAACCAGGGCCAAAAACATTCAGTACTTC.

V gene TRBV2 combines with J gene TRBJ1-6, with a tentative D call TRBD1 (5 bases). There are 14 residues in the CDR3. CDR1 is SNHLY, CDR2 FYNNEI, per germline. The V gene lost 4 bases and the J gene lost 6 bases, with 10 bases spanning the gap. The CDR3 DNA reads TGTGCCAGCAGTGCGCAGGGAATTAATTCACCCCTCCACTTT. Encoded protein: CASSAQGINSPLHF.

The rearrangement uses TRBV6-2 or TRBV6-3 and TRBJ2-3; 11 nucleotides agree with TRBD2. Germline V gene sequence: CDR1 MNHEY, CDR2 SVGEGT. The CDR3 contains 18 residues. The V segment lost 2 bases and the J segment 2 bases; nucleotides outside the gene matches: 9. The CDR3 sequence is CASSYGGTSGIPTDTQYF. CDR3 DNA: TGTGCCAGCAGTTACGGTGGGACTAGCGGAATACCCACAGATACGCAGTATTTT.

This chain connects TRBV7-8 to TRBJ1-2; 7 bases match TRBD1. V shed 5 bases and J 2 bases; nucleotides not matched to a gene: 8. CDR1 and CDR2 (germline): SGHVS, FQNEAQ. The CDR3 runs to 15 residues. The CDR3 bases are TGTGCCAGCAGCCTAGGCTCAGGGGGAAACTATGGCTACACCTTC. Translation gives CASSLGSGGNYGYTF.

V and J are TRBV11-3 and TRBJ2-7, with D perhaps matching TRBD1 (5 bases). Deletions cut 2 bases from V and 5 bases from J, with 13 bases between. The CDR3 has 14 amino acids. Germline CDR1 SGHNT, CDR2 YENEEA. The CDR3 DNA reads as TGTGCCAGCAGCTTAAGCAGGGCGTCCCACGAGCAGTACTTC. Residues: CASSLSRASHEQYF. The full variable domain, rest sourced from reference TRBV11-3 and TRBJ2-7, is EAGVVQSPRYKIIEKKQPVAFWCNPISGHNTLYWYLQNLGQGPELLIRYENEEAVDDSQLPKDRFSAERLKGVDSTLKIQPAELGDSAVYLCASSLSRASHEQYFGPGTRLTVT.

The genes are TRBV11-3 and TRBJ2-1; D is possibly TRBD1 (6 bases). The CDR3 has 14 residues. Trimming removed 3 bases from V and 6 bases from J, with 12 bases in between. Germline lookup yields CDR1 SGHNT and CDR2 YENEEA. CDR3 sequence reads: CASSLGAALNEQFF. The CDR3 DNA is TGTGCCAGCAGCTTGGGGGCGGCCCTCAATGAGCAGTTCTTC.

The chain has TRBV5-5 and TRBJ2-2; 13 bases are shared with TRBD2. Per the germline V gene, CDR1 is SGHKS and CDR2 is YYEKEE (reference sequence). The CDR3 sequence is 18 residues long. The trim removed 0 bases at V and 2 bases at J, leaving 4 bases unmatched. The CDR3 DNA follows: TGTGCCAGCAGCTTGGGACTAGCGGGGGGCTATAACACCGGGGAGCTGTTTTTT. Its protein product is CASSLGLAGGYNTGELFF.

The rearrangement links TRBV19 to TRBJ1-2; TRBD1 matches 7 bases. Trimming at V came to 6 bases and at J to 3 bases, leaving 19 bases not matched to a gene. The CDR3 is 18 residues long. Germline-derived CDR1 and CDR2 are LNHDA and SQIVND (reference sequence). CDR3 in DNA: TGTGCCAGTAGGAGGGGTACCGTGCAGGGGGTCATGGACTATGGCTACACCTTC. Its protein product is CASRRGTVQGVMDYGYTF.

The chain has TRBV7-9 and TRBJ1-2; possibly TRBD1 for D (6 bases). The germline gives CDR1 SEHNR, CDR2 FQNEAQ (reference sequence). V lost 6 bases and J 2 bases, leaving 10 bases between the germline ends. The CDR3 is 13 residues long. CDR3 amino acids: CASSLRGNYGYTF. The DNA for the CDR3 is TGTGCCAGCAGTTTAAGGGGGAACTATGGCTACACCTTC.

J is TRBJ2-3 and V is TRBV28, with D uncertain. The CDR3 totals 13 residues. Germline CDR1 reads MDHEN; CDR2 reads SYDVKM. V was clipped by 3 bases and J by 3 bases, with 7 bases between them. CDR3 nucleotide sequence: TGTGCCAGCAGTTTTCAGAATACAGATACGCAGTATTTT. This gives the protein CASSFQNTDTQYF. The whole variable domain, filled in from reference TRBV28 and TRBJ2-3, reads DVKVTQSSRYLVKRTGEKVFLECVQDMDHENMFWYRQDPGLGLRLIYFSYDVKMKEKGDIPEGYSVSREKKERFSLILESASTNQTSMYLCASSFQNTDTQYFGPGTRLTVL.

In this sample, this clone turned up once. The chain couples TRBV30 to TRBJ1-1; no clear D gene. Germline CDR1 and CDR2: GTSNPN and SVGIG (reference sequence). V gave up 4 bases and J gave up 5 bases, with 8 bases separating them. The length of the CDR3 is 11 residues. This chain's CDR3 is CAWKEWTEAFF. For the CDR3, the DNA is TGTGCCTGGAAAGAGTGGACTGAAGCTTTCTTT.

V is TRBV19 and J is TRBJ1-1; 7 bases are a match to TRBD1. The germline V gene encodes CDR1 LNHDA and CDR2 SQIVND (reference sequence). The V and J ends lost 1 base and 5 bases, in that order; junction bases with no gene match: 13. The CDR3 consists of 17 residues. The CDR3 coding sequence is TGTGCCAGTAGTATAGGCCCCCAGGGGGGTTGGTCTACTGAAGCTTTCTTT. Translated: CASSIGPQGGWSTEAFF.

This chain links TRBV3-1 (or the pseudogene TRBV3-2) with TRBJ2-3; TRBD2 agrees at 7 bases. Germline V gene sequence: CDR1 LGHDT, CDR2 YNNKEL (reference sequence). Trimming removed 1 base from V and 4 bases from J; junction bases left unmatched: 20. The CDR3 extends over 20 amino acids. DNA of the CDR3: TGTGCCAGCAGCCAAGCCCCGGGGGATTGGGGGGGAGAATCCGCAGATACGCAGTATTTT. This codes for CASSQAPGDWGGESADTQYF.